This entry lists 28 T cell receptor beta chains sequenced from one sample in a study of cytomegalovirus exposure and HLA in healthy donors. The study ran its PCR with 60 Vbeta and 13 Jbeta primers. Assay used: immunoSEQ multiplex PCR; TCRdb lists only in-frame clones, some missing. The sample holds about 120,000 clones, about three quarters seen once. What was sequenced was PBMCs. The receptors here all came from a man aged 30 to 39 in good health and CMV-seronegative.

As DNA, the CDR3 is TGCGCCAGCAGCTCCCGACAGGACTATAATTCACCCCTCCACTTT. Translation gives CASSSRQDYNSPLHF. The V call is TRBV5-1, the J call TRBJ1-6; a possible D gene is TRBD1 (6 bases). The CDR3 length is 15 residues. Germline loops: CDR1 SGHRS, CDR2 YFSETQ. Trimming removed 3 bases at V and 3 bases at J, with 10 bases between.

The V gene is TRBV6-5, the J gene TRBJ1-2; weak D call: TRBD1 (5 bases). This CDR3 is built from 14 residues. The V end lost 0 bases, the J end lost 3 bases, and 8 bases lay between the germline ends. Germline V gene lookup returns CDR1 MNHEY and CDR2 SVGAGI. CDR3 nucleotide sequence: TGTGCCAGCAGTTACTCAAGGACACACTATGGCTACACCTTC. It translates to CASSYSRTHYGYTF.

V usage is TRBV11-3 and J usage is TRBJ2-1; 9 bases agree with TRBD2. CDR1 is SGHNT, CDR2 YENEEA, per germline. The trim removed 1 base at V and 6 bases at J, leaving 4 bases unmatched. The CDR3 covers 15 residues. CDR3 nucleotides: TGTGCCAGCAGCTTAGGCGGGACTAGCCTCAATGAGCAGTTCTTC. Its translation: CASSLGGTSLNEQFF.

The CDR3 DNA sequence: TGCAGCGTTGCTGGGGCCCAAGAGACCCAGTACTTC. Protein product: CSVAGAQETQYF. The chain recombines TRBV29-1 with TRBJ2-5, with TRBD1 as a possible D gene (5 bases). This CDR3 comprises 12 residues. Looked up from germline, CDR1 is SQVTM and CDR2 is ANQGSEA. Trimming removed 4 bases at V and 1 base at J, with 7 bases between.

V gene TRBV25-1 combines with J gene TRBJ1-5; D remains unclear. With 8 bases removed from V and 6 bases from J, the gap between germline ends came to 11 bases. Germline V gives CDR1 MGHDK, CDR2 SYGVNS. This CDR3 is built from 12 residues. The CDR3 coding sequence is TGTGCCAGCTCCTTCGGAGCTCAGCCCCAGCATTTT. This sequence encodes CASSFGAQPQHF.

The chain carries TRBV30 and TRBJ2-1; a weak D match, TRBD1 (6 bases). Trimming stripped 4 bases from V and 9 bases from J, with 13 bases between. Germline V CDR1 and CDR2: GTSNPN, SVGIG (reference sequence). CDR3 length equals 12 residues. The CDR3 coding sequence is TGTGCCTGGACACAGGGACCTCCTGAGCAGTTCTTC. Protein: CAWTQGPPEQFF.

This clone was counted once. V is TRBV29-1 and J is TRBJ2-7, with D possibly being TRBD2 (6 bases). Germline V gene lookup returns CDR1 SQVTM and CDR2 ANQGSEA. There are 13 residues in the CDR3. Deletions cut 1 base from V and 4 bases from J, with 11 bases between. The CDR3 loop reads CSVEGRGTYEQYF. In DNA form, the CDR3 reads TGCAGCGTTGAAGGTCGGGGGACTTACGAGCAGTACTTC.

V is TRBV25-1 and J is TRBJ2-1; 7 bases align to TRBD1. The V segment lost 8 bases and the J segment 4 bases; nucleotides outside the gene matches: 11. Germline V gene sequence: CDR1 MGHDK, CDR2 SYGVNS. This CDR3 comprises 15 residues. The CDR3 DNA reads TGTGCCAGCGGTCCCGAAGGGACAGTGTACAATGAGCAGTTCTTC. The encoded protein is CASGPEGTVYNEQFF.

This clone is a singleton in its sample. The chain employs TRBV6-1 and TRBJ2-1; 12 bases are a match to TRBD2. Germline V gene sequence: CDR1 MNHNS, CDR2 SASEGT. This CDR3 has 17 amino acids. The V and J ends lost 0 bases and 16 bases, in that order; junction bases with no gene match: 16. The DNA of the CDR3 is TGTGCCAGCAGTGAAGCGGGGAAGGCTAGCGGGGGGGCGGGGCGATTCTTC. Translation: CASSEAGKASGGAGRFF.

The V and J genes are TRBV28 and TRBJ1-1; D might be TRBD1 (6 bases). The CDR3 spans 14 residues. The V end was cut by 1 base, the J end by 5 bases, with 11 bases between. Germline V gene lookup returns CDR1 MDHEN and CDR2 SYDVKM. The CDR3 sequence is CASSLYQGNTEAFF. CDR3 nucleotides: TGTGCCAGCAGTTTATACCAGGGGAATACTGAAGCTTTCTTT.

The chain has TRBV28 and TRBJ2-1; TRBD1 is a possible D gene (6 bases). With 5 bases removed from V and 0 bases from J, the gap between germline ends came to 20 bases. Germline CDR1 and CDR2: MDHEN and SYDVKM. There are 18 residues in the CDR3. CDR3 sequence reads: CASSDPLRQESSYNEQFF. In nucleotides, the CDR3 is TGTGCCAGCAGTGACCCACTTAGACAGGAAAGCTCCTACAATGAGCAGTTCTTC.

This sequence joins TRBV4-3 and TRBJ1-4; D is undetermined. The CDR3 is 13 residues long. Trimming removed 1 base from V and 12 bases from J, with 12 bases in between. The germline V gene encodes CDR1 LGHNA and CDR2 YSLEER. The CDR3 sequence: CASSQARELELFF. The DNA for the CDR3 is TGCGCCAGCAGCCAAGCGAGGGAGTTGGAACTGTTTTTT.

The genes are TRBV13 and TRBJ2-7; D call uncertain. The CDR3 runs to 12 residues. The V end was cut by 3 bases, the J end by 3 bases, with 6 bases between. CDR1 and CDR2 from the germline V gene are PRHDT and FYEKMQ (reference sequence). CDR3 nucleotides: TGTGCCAGCAGCTTTTTACACTACGAGCAGTACTTC. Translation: CASSFLHYEQYF. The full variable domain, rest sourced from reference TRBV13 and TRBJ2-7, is AAGVIQSPRHLIKEKRETATLKCYPIPRHDTVYWYQQGPGQDPQFLISFYEKMQSDKGSIPDRFSAQQFSDYHSELNMSSLELGDSALYFCASSFLHYEQYFGPGTRLTVT.

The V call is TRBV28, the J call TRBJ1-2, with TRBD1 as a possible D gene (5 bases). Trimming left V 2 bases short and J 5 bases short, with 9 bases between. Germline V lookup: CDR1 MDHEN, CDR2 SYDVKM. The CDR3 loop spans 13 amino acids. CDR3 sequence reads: CASSLRQGYGYTF. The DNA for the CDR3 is TGTGCCAGCAGTTTAAGGCAGGGATATGGCTACACCTTC.

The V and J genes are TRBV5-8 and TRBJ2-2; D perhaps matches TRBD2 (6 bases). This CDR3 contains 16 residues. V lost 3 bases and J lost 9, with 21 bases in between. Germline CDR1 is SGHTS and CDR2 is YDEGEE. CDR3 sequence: CASSSRDSLSIRELFF. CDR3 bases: TGTGCCAGCAGCTCCCGGGACTCCCTCAGTATCCGGGAGCTGTTTTTT.

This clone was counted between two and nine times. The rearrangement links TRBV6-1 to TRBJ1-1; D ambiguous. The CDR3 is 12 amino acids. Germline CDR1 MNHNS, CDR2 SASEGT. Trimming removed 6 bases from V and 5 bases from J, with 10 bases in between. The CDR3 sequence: CASRPGITEAFF. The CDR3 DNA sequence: TGTGCCAGCAGACCGGGAATAACTGAAGCTTTCTTT.

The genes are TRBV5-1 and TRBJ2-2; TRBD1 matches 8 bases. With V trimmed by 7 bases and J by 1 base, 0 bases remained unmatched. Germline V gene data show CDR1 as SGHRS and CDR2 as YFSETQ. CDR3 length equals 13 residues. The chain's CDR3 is CASGTGNTGELFF. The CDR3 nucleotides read TGCGCCAGCGGGACAGGGAACACCGGGGAGCTGTTTTTT.

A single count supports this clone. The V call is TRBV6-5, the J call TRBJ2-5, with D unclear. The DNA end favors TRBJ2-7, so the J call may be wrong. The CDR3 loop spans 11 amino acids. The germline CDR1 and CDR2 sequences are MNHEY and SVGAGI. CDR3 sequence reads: CASSSLYEQYF. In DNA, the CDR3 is TGTGCCAGCAGTTCCCTATACGAGCAGTACTTC.

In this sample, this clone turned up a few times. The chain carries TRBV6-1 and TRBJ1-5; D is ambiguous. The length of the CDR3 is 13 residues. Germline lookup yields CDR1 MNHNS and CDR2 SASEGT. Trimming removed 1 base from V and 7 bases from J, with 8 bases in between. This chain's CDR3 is CASSEGEWQPQHF. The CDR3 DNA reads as TGTGCCAGCAGTGAAGGTGAGTGGCAGCCCCAGCATTTT.

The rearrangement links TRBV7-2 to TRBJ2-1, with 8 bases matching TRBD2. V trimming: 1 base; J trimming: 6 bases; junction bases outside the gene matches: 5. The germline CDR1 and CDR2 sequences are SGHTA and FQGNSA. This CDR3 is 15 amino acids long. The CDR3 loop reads CASSLGVTSVNEQFF. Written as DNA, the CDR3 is TGTGCCAGCAGCTTAGGTGTGACTAGCGTCAATGAGCAGTTCTTC.

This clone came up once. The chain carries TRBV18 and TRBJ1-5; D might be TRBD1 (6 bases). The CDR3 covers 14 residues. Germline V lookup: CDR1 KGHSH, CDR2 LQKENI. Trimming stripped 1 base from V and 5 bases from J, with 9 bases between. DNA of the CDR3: TGTGCCAGCTCACCACGGGCAGGGGATCAGCCCCAGCATTTT. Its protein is CASSPRAGDQPQHF.

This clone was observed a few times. In DNA, the CDR3 is TGTGCCAGCAGCGCTTTCGGGACAGGGGACGGCTACACCTTC. Its protein is CASSAFGTGDGYTF. This sequence joins TRBV9 and TRBJ1-2, with 10 bases that match TRBD1. This CDR3 spans 14 amino acids. The germline V gene encodes CDR1 SGDLS and CDR2 YYNGEE. Trimming at V came to 3 bases and at J to 8 bases, leaving 7 bases not matched to a gene.

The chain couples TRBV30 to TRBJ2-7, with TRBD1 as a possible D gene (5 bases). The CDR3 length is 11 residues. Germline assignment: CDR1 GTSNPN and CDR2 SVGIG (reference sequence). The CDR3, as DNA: TGTGCTAGCAGGGTAGGTCGCGAGCAGTACTTC. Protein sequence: CASRVGREQYF.

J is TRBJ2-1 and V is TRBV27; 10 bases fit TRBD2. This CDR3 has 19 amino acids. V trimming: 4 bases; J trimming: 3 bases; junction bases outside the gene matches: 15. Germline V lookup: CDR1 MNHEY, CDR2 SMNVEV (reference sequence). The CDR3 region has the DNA TGTGCCAGCAGTTACCCCACATACGGGCTAGCGGGGGACTACAATGAGCAGTTCTTC. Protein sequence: CASSYPTYGLAGDYNEQFF.

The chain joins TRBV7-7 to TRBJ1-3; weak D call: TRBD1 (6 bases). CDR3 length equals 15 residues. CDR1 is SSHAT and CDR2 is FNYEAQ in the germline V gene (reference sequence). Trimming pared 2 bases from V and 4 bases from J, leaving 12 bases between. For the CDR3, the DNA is TGTGCCAGCAGCTTAAGTCCGACAGGCGGAAACACCATATATTTT. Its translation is CASSLSPTGGNTIYF.

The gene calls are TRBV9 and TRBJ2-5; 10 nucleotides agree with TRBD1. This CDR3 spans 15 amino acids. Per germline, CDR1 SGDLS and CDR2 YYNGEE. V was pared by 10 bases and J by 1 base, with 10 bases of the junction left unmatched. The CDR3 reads CASTRDRGFQETQYF. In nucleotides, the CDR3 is TGTGCCTCAACCAGGGACAGGGGTTTCCAAGAGACCCAGTACTTC.

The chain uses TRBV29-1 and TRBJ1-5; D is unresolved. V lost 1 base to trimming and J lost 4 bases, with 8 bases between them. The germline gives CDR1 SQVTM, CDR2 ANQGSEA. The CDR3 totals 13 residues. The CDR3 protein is CSVEVEGNQPQHF. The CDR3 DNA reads TGCAGCGTTGAAGTAGAGGGAAATCAGCCCCAGCATTTT.

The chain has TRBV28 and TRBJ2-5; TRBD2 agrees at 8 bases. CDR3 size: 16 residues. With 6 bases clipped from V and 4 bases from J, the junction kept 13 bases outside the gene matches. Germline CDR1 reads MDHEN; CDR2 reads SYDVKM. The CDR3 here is CASSRPLAGLAETQYF. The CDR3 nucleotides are TGTGCCAGCAGCCGACCTTTAGCGGGACTTGCAGAGACCCAGTACTTC. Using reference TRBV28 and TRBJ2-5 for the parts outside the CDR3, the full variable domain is DVKVTQSSRYLVKRTGEKVFLECVQDMDHENMFWYRQDPGLGLRLIYFSYDVKMKEKGDIPEGYSVSREKKERFSLILESASTNQTSMYLCASSRPLAGLAETQYFGPGTRLLVL.